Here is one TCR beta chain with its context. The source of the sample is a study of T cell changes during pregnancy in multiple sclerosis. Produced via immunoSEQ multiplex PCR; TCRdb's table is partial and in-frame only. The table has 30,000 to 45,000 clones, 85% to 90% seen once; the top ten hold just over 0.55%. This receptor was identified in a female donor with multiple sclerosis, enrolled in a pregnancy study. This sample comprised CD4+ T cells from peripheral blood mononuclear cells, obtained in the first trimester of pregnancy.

CDR3 loop: CASSSTTGVGTQYF. For the CDR3, the DNA is TGTGCCAGCAGTTCAACGACAGGGGTGGGGACCCAGTACTTC. V usage is TRBV27 and J usage is TRBJ2-5; 8 nucleotides agree with TRBD1. Trimming cost V 4 bases and J 7 bases; bases outside gene matches: 8. CDR1 MNHEY and CDR2 SMNVEV come from the germline V gene (reference sequence). The CDR3 totals 14 residues.